Listed here are 21 T cell receptor beta chains from one sample, sequenced in a study of T cells in Graves' hyperthyroidism and ophthalmopathy. Amplified TCR beta CDR3 regions derived from RNA transcripts. First-round RT-PCR with HTBI primers amplified the TCR CDR3 region. TCRdb independently ran MiXCR on the multiplex PCR reads; one entry per CDR3 protein. The sample yields 650,000 to 800,000 distinct CDR3 sequences, just under 45% seen once. Sequencing was done on a sample of peripheral blood or thyroid tissue (not recorded which). These receptors came from an adult man with Graves' disease, either hyperthyroidism or ophthalmopathy (not recorded which).

In DNA form, the CDR3 reads TGTGCCAGCAGCCACGACACCATATATTTT. This translates into CASSHDTIYF. The chain carries TRBV14 and TRBJ1-3; no reliable D call. The V and J ends lost 3 bases and 8 bases respectively, with 2 bases between them. Germline V gives CDR1 SGHDN, CDR2 FVKESK. CDR3 size: 10 residues.

The rearrangement links TRBV9 to TRBJ1-6; 7 bases line up with TRBD1. The CDR3 runs to 17 residues. The V segment lost 0 bases and the J segment 3 bases; nucleotides outside the gene matches: 6. Per germline, CDR1 SGDLS and CDR2 YYNGEE. The CDR3 sequence: CASSVEGDSFYNSPLHF. The CDR3 bases are TGTGCCAGCAGCGTAGAGGGGGACAGCTTCTATAATTCACCCCTCCACTTT.

The chain uses TRBV2 and TRBJ2-3; D not certain. The V gene lost 6 bases and the J gene lost 0 bases, with 4 bases spanning the gap. The CDR3 covers 12 residues. The germline gives CDR1 SNHLY, CDR2 FYNNEI. CDR3 DNA sequence: TGTGCCAGCAGAGGCAGCACAGATACGCAGTATTTT. Translating it yields CASRGSTDTQYF.

This clonotype was picked up one time. A read error may explain this, as a much larger clone is one base away. The chain links TRBV7-9 to TRBJ2-6, with a tentative D call TRBD1 (6 bases). CDR3 length: 17 residues. CDR1 SEHNR and CDR2 FQNEAQ come from the germline V gene (reference sequence). CDR3 in DNA: TGTGCCAGCAGCACCCAGGGGAATCTGGGTGGGGCCAACGGCCTGACTTTC. It encodes CASSTQGNLGGANGLTF.

This clonotype appeared once. The junction shows a germline mismatch at one end, possibly a read error. This chain links TRBV20-1 with TRBJ1-1, with 9 bases that match TRBD1. The CDR3 length is 13 residues. From germline, CDR1 is DFQATT and CDR2 SNEGSKA (reference sequence). CDR3 loop: CSAEGQGWTGAFF. The DNA for the CDR3 is TGCAGTGCCGAGGGACAGGGTTGGACTGGAGCTTTCTTT.

CDR3 nucleotides: TGTGCCAGCAGTCAATCTCAGGGGGACGAGCAGTACTTC. It encodes CASSQSQGDEQYF. J is TRBJ2-7 and V is TRBV2, with 7 bases identical to TRBD1. The CDR3 has 13 amino acids. Germline V gives CDR1 SNHLY, CDR2 FYNNEI. V shed 5 bases and J 5 bases; nucleotides not matched to a gene: 6.

The sample holds many counts of this clonotype. The rearrangement uses TRBV9 and TRBJ1-2; D unresolved. This CDR3 has 14 amino acids. Germline CDR1 and CDR2: SGDLS and YYNGEE. Trimming pared 3 bases from V and 1 base from J, leaving 10 bases between. CDR3 sequence: CASSAAVRNYGYTF. CDR3 in DNA: TGTGCCAGCAGCGCGGCGGTCCGTAACTATGGCTACACCTTC.

This clonotype showed up many times. The CDR3 coding sequence is TGTGCCAGCAGTGCGGGACAGGGGATCTACGAGCAGTACTTC. Its protein product is CASSAGQGIYEQYF. The V and J genes are TRBV6-1 and TRBJ2-7; 10 bases align to TRBD1. The length of the CDR3 is 14 residues. From germline, CDR1 is MNHNS and CDR2 SASEGT. Trimming at V came to 4 bases and at J to 3 bases, leaving 3 bases not matched to a gene.

Concerning this clonotype: A much larger clone sits a single nucleotide away, making a read error possible. The chain combines TRBV7-8 with TRBJ2-7, with D possibly called TRBD1 or TRBD2 (5 bases each). The CDR3 spans 14 residues. V lost 2 bases and J 1 base, leaving 9 bases between the germline ends. Per germline, CDR1 SGHVS and CDR2 FQNEAQ. The DNA of the CDR3 is TGTGCCAGCAGCTTACCGGGGCAGTCCTACGAGCAGTACTTC. Translated: CASSLPGQSYEQYF.

This chain connects TRBV11-1 to TRBJ2-7; 7 bases fit TRBD1. After removal of 5 bases from V and 0 bases from J, the junction contained 7 bases not matched to a gene. The V gene's germline CDR1 is SGHAT and CDR2 FQDESV (reference sequence). This CDR3 contains 15 residues. CDR3 DNA: TGTGCCAGCAGCGTTGCCCGGGACAGCTCCTACGAGCAGTACTTC. This translates into CASSVARDSSYEQYF. The entire variable domain, with the rest obtained from reference TRBV11-1 and TRBJ2-7, is as follows: EAEVAQSPRYKITEKSQAVAFWCDPISGHATLYWYRQILGQGPELLVQFQDESVVDDSQLPKDRFSAERLKGVDSTLKIQPAELGDSAMYLCASSVARDSSYEQYFGPGTRLTVT.

With respect to this clonotype: One end of the junction does not line up with germline, which may come from a read error. The chain has TRBV7-8 and TRBJ2-7, with D possibly being TRBD2 (6 bases). This CDR3 spans 15 amino acids. Germline V gene sequence: CDR1 SGHVS, CDR2 FQNEAQ. The CDR3 is CASSQASVGSYEQYF. Here the CDR3 DNA reads TGCGCCAGCAGCCAAGCTAGCGTCGGGTCCTACGAGCAGTACTTC.

This clonotype was found once. A single base separates this from a much larger clone, so it may be a read error. The rearrangement links TRBV15 to TRBJ1-1; the D gene is possibly TRBD1 (5 bases). The CDR3 has 16 amino acids. V lost 5 bases to trimming and J lost 1 base, with 17 bases between them. CDR1 is LNHNV and CDR2 is YYDKDF in the germline V gene (reference sequence). The CDR3 DNA reads TGTGCCACCAGCCCCAAACGCGCCCAGGGGAACACTGAAGCTTTCTTT. Its translation is CATSPKRAQGNTEAFF.

This clonotype was seen more than once but under ten times. Relative to the germline gene, one junction end is altered; a read error may explain this. The chain links TRBV12-3 or TRBV12-4 to TRBJ1-1; no clear D. This CDR3 is 13 amino acids long. This CDR3 is CASTPSLSTPRIF. CDR3 sequence (DNA): TGTGCCAGCACCCCCTCCCTATCTACGCCGAGGATCTTT.

This clonotype was observed a few times. Germline is not matched at one junction end, which may reflect a read error. The chain couples TRBV7-9 to TRBJ1-1; 9 nucleotides agree with TRBD1. The length of the CDR3 is 12 residues. The germline V gene has CDR1 SEHNR and CDR2 FQNEAQ (reference sequence). The DNA for the CDR3 is TGTGCCAGCAGTCTTAACAGGGGGCTCCATGGGTTT. Encoded protein: CASSLNRGLHGF. Together with reference TRBV7-9 and TRBJ1-1, the CDR3 gives the full variable domain: DTGVSQNPRHKITKRGQNVTFRCDPISEHNRLYWYRQTLGQGPEFLTYFQNEAQLEKSRLLSDRFSAERPKGSFSTLEIQRTEQGDSAMYLCASSLNRGLHGFGQGTRLTVV.

The rearrangement joins TRBV24-1 to TRBJ2-5; D call uncertain. This CDR3 is 12 amino acids long. V was pared by 4 bases and J by 3 bases, with 5 bases between. The germline V gene has CDR1 KGHDR and CDR2 SFDVKD. The CDR3 nucleotides read TGTGCCACCAGTGACGCTGAAGAGACCCAGTACTTC. Encoded protein: CATSDAEETQYF.

This chain uses TRBV20-1 with TRBJ2-5; D is undetermined. The V end was cut by 6 bases, the J end by 2 bases, with 10 bases between. The CDR3 consists of 12 residues. Germline CDR1 and CDR2: DFQATT and SNEGSKA (reference sequence). CDR3 nucleotide sequence: TGCAGTGCAACCCAGGAACAAGAGACCCAGTACTTC. Translated, it gives CSATQEQETQYF.

This clonotype has a count of ten or more. V is TRBV12-3 or TRBV12-4 and J is TRBJ1-1; D gene unclear. The V gene lost 5 bases and the J gene lost 0 bases, with 13 bases spanning the gap. The CDR3 covers 15 residues. CDR3 region: CASSRERTVNTEAFF. CDR3 coding DNA: TGTGCCAGCAGTCGAGAAAGGACGGTGAACACTGAAGCTTTCTTT.

The rearrangement joins TRBV29-1 to TRBJ1-1; D possibly corresponds to TRBD1 (6 bases). CDR3 length: 11 amino acids. CDR1 and CDR2 from the germline V gene are SQVTM and ANQGSEA. This CDR3 reads CSYDRHTEAFF. The CDR3 region has the DNA TGCTCCTATGACAGGCACACTGAAGCTTTCTTT.

The V call is TRBV29-1, the J call TRBJ2-2; TRBD1 matches at 9 bases. V was pared by 4 bases and J by 6 bases, with 0 bases of the junction left unmatched. CDR1 is SQVTM and CDR2 is ANQGSEA in the germline V gene. The CDR3 totals 12 residues. CDR3 loop: CSVGTGAGELFF. Written as DNA, the CDR3 is TGCAGCGTTGGGACAGGGGCCGGGGAGCTGTTTTTT.

To note about this clonotype: The germline gene is not matched at one end of the junction; a read error may be the cause. This chain joins TRBV7-2 and TRBJ2-5, with 12 nucleotides matching TRBD1. CDR1 is SGHTA and CDR2 is FQGNSA in the germline V gene. The CDR3 runs 16 residues. CDR3 coding DNA: TGCGCCAGCAGCCAAGTTGGGACAGGGGGCGGAGGGACCCAGTACTTC. It translates to CASSQVGTGGGGTQYF.

Notes on this clonotype: A much larger clonotype is one base distant, so this may be a read error. The genes are TRBV24-1 and TRBJ1-1; D ambiguous. The V gene's germline CDR1 is KGHDR and CDR2 SFDVKD. The CDR3 is 11 residues long. CDR3 residues: CATAFGTEASF. The DNA of the CDR3 is TGTGCCACCGCTTTTGGTACTGAAGCTTCCTTT.